Each of the 9 T cell receptor beta chains below was sequenced from the same sample in a study of identical twins. TCRdb processed the 5' RACE reads anew with MiXCR; each CDR3 protein has one entry. The sample lists approximately 230,000 distinct CDR3 sequences, more than 12% occurring once. The sequenced sample was memory (CD45RO+) T cells sorted from blood. The receptor set was obtained from a young woman in good health.

This clonotype appeared a few times. The chain joins TRBV15 to TRBJ2-1, with D possibly matching TRBD2 (5 bases). V gave up 8 bases and J gave up 0 bases, with 17 bases separating them. This CDR3 region has 16 residues. Germline V gene sequence: CDR1 LNHNV, CDR2 YYDKDF (reference sequence). CDR3 DNA sequence: TGTGCCACCGGACTTAGGACCTCCAGCTCCTACAATGAGCAGTTCTTC. Amino acids: CATGLRTSSSYNEQFF.

The genes are TRBV7-9 and TRBJ2-3, with 7 bases matching TRBD2. V lost 0 bases to trimming and J lost 4 bases; unmatched junction nucleotides: 4. The CDR3 loop spans 15 amino acids. Per the germline V gene, CDR1 is SEHNR and CDR2 is FQNEAQ (reference sequence). CDR3 sequence (DNA): TGTGCCAGCAGCTTAGCTCGTCTAGCGGCAGATACGCAGTATTTT. Its translation: CASSLARLAADTQYF.

The rearrangement uses TRBV6-2 or TRBV6-3 and TRBJ1-6, with 7 bases identical to TRBD1. CDR1 is MNHEY and CDR2 is SVGEGT in the germline V gene. The J segment lost 9 bases and the V segment lost 7 bases, leaving 6 bases of the junction unmatched. This CDR3 spans 13 amino acids. The CDR3 nucleotides read TGTGCCAGCACCATCGGGACAGCTTCACCCCTCCACTTT. It codes for CASTIGTASPLHF.

V and J are TRBV20-1 and TRBJ1-4, with a possible D match to TRBD1 (5 bases). The length of the CDR3 is 14 residues. Between the trimmed V and J ends, which lost 5 bases and 3 bases, there was a span of 13 bases. CDR1 is DFQATT and CDR2 is SNEGSKA in the germline V gene (reference sequence). CDR3 in amino acids: CSAPREMANEKLFF. The CDR3 DNA is TGCAGTGCTCCCAGGGAGATGGCTAATGAAAAACTGTTTTTT.

This clonotype was observed a handful of times. The chain joins TRBV12-5 to TRBJ2-7; D may be TRBD1 (6 bases). The CDR3 has 15 amino acids. V was pared by 7 bases and J by 0 bases, with 16 bases between. The germline V gene encodes CDR1 LGHNT and CDR2 FRNRAP. The CDR3 sequence is CASAPDRDLSYEQYF. DNA for the CDR3: TGTGCTAGTGCCCCGGACAGAGATCTCTCCTACGAGCAGTACTTC.

A few counts support this clonotype. The rearrangement uses TRBV20-1 and TRBJ1-2; 9 bases are shared with TRBD1. Germline loops: CDR1 DFQATT, CDR2 SNEGSKA (reference sequence). V lost 2 bases to trimming and J lost 8 bases; unmatched junction nucleotides: 9. The CDR3 is 14 residues long. CDR3 protein: CSARLLQGAGGYTF. Here the CDR3 DNA reads TGCAGTGCTAGATTGCTACAGGGGGCAGGAGGCTACACCTTC.

V gene TRBV29-1 combines with J gene TRBJ2-5, with TRBD2 identical over 8 bases. The V segment lost 5 bases and the J segment 4 bases; nucleotides outside the gene matches: 9. The CDR3 is 14 amino acids. CDR1 is SQVTM, CDR2 ANQGSEA, per germline. CDR3 sequence: CSVPLGGRLETQYF. The CDR3 DNA reads TGCAGCGTTCCCCTTGGCGGGAGGCTAGAGACCCAGTACTTC.

This chain links TRBV25-1 with TRBJ1-2; unclear D gene. Per germline, CDR1 MGHDK and CDR2 SYGVNS. The CDR3 consists of 14 residues. Trimming cost V 4 bases and J 1 base, with 10 bases left between them. The DNA of the CDR3 is TGTGCCAGCAGTGGGAAGGGCATTAACTATGGCTACACCTTC. Encoded protein: CASSGKGINYGYTF.

At least ten counts were recorded for this clonotype. The chain is built from TRBV18 and TRBJ1-1; D remains ambiguous. V lost 3 bases to trimming and J lost 4 bases, with 6 bases between them. There are 12 residues in the CDR3. The V gene's germline CDR1 is KGHSH and CDR2 LQKENI. The CDR3 bases are TGTGCCAGCTCACCTGCCCCCACTGAAGCTTTCTTT. Translating it yields CASSPAPTEAFF.